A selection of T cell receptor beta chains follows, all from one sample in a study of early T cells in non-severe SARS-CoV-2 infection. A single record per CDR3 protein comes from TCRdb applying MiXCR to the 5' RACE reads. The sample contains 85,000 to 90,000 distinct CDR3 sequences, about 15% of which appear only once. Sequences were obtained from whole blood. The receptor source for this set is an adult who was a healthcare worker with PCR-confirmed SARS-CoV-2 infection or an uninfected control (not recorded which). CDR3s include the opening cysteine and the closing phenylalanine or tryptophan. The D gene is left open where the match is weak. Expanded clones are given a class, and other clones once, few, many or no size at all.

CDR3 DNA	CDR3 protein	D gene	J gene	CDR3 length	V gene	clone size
TGTGCCAGCAGCTTCCTACAGTTAGCCACTGAAGCTTTCTTT	CASSFLQLATEAFF	-	TRBJ1-1	14	TRBV5-4	-
TGTGCCAGCAGTGAAGGACAGAGCTATGGCTACACCTTC	CASSEGQSYGYTF	-	TRBJ1-2	13	TRBV6-6	-
TGTGCCAGCAGCTTAGTATCCCTCGCTGAAGCTTTCTTT	CASSLVSLAEAFF	-	TRBJ1-1	13	TRBV11-2	many
TGTGCCAGCAGTTACTTCTCCGGCCGGGATTCACCCCTCCACTTT	CASSYFSGRDSPLHF	-	TRBJ1-6	15	TRBV6-2/TRBV6-3	few
TGTGCCATCAGTGAGTTAGCAGGTCCCTATGGCTACACCTTC	CAISELAGPYGYTF	-	TRBJ1-2	14	TRBV10-3	-
TGTGCCAGCAGTCCGATTTGGACAGGAACTAACTATGGCTACACCTTC	CASSPIWTGTNYGYTF	TRBD1	TRBJ1-2	16	TRBV28	-
TGTGCCAGCAGTTACTCACGGGGCGGAACTAACTATGGCTACACCTTC	CASSYSRGGTNYGYTF	-	TRBJ1-2	16	TRBV6-6	many
TGCGCCAGCAGCCAAAAAACAGGGACAGATACGCAGTATTTT	CASSQKTGTDTQYF	-	TRBJ2-3	14	TRBV4-3	-
TGTGCCAGCAGCCAAGAAGAGCTCGGGAACTATGGCTACACCTTC	CASSQEELGNYGYTF	-	TRBJ1-2	15	TRBV4-2	-
TGCAGCGTTGAAGGGACATGGGGCTTTGGAAACACCATATATTTT	CSVEGTWGFGNTIYF	-	TRBJ1-3	15	TRBV29-1	-
TGTGCCAGCAGCCCGAGGGGACAGGGAGGCACAGATACGCAGTATTTT	CASSPRGQGGTDTQYF	TRBD1	TRBJ2-3	16	TRBV6-6	-
TGTGCCAGCAGCTTTACTTTGGGACAGGGCAACACTGAAGCTTTCTTT	CASSFTLGQGNTEAFF	TRBD1	TRBJ1-1	16	TRBV7-9	few
TGTGCCAGCAGACCGACGGATGCAAAGGATGAAAAACTGTTTTTT	CASRPTDAKDEKLFF	-	TRBJ1-4	15	TRBV28	-
TGTGCCAGCAGCTTATCAGGCCAGCAATTCTACGAGCAGTACTTC	CASSLSGQQFYEQYF	-	TRBJ2-7	15	TRBV11-2	-
TGCAGCGTTGGGGAAACAGGGGAGGAGACCCAGTACTTC	CSVGETGEETQYF	TRBD1	TRBJ2-5	13	TRBV29-1	few
TGTGCCAGCAGTTTTGGGCTGAACACTGAAGCTTTCTTT	CASSFGLNTEAFF	-	TRBJ1-1	13	TRBV12-3/TRBV12-4	many
TGCAGTGCTAGACGGCCTACCGAAAATTCACCCCTCCACTTT	CSARRPTENSPLHF	-	TRBJ1-6	14	TRBV20-1	medium-sized
TGCAGTGCTAGAGATCCACGGGATGCCTCCCCGTATTTT	CSARDPRDASPYF	-	TRBJ2-3	13	TRBV20-1	few
TGTGCCAGCAGTGATGGACAGGGTCATTCCTATGGCTACACCTTC	CASSDGQGHSYGYTF	TRBD1	TRBJ1-2	15	TRBV6-4	many
TGCAGCGTTGCCCCCGGGACAGGGCAAGAGACCCAGTACTTC	CSVAPGTGQETQYF	TRBD1	TRBJ2-5	14	TRBV29-1	many
TGTGCCAGCAGTCCCGGGACTAGAGGTACGCAGTATTTT	CASSPGTRGTQYF	TRBD2	TRBJ2-3	13	TRBV12-3/TRBV12-4	many
TGTGCCAGTTCGACAGGGGCCTACGAGCAGTACTTC	CASSTGAYEQYF	TRBD1	TRBJ2-7	12	TRBV3-1	-
TGTGCCAGCAGTTTCTTCCACAGGGGTTATGAGCAGTTCTTC	CASSFFHRGYEQFF	TRBD1	TRBJ2-1	14	TRBV6-2/TRBV6-3	-
TGCGCCAGCAGTGAATCCACCGTGAACACTGAAGCTTTCTTT	CASSESTVNTEAFF	-	TRBJ1-1	14	TRBV10-1	-
TGCGCCAGCAGCTTCTTCCGGACAGGGCACAGCACAGATACGCAGTATTTT	CASSFFRTGHSTDTQYF	TRBD1	TRBJ2-3	17	TRBV5-1	few
TGTGCCAGCAGATGGACAGGAAACACTGAAGCTTTCTTT	CASRWTGNTEAFF	TRBD1	TRBJ1-1	13	TRBV5-4	many
TGTGCCAGCTCACCCCCGGGACTAGCGGTGAACACCGGGGAGCTGTTTTTT	CASSPPGLAVNTGELFF	TRBD2	TRBJ2-2	17	TRBV18	few
TGTGCCAGCAGCCAAGATACAACAGGGTGGGAAAAACTGTTTTTT	CASSQDTTGWEKLFF	-	TRBJ1-4	15	TRBV4-2	-
TGTGCCAGCAGTCGGAAGGGCCACGAGCAGTACTTC	CASSRKGHEQYF	-	TRBJ2-7	12	TRBV6-5	-
TGTGCCAGCGACAACCGGGACAGGGTGAACACTGAAGCTTTCTTT	CASDNRDRVNTEAFF	TRBD1	TRBJ1-1	15	TRBV12-3/TRBV12-4	-
TGCGCCAGCAGCCAAGACGGGCCCAACCCGTCCTATAATTCACCCCTCCACTTT	CASSQDGPNPSYNSPLHF	-	TRBJ1-6	18	TRBV4-1	many
TGTGCCAGCAGCTTAGCCCAGGGCTCCTACAATGAGCAGTTCTTC	CASSLAQGSYNEQFF	-	TRBJ2-1	15	TRBV7-6	-
TGTGCCAGCAGTTCCAGCAAGAGCATCTATGGCTACACCTTC	CASSSSKSIYGYTF	-	TRBJ1-2	14	TRBV6-2/TRBV6-3	-
TGTGCCAGCAGACCACTGGACAGGGGGTCTGGAAACACCATATATTTT	CASRPLDRGSGNTIYF	TRBD1	TRBJ1-3	16	TRBV28	-
TGCGCCAGCAGCAAAACCCCAGGGGATAACACTGAAGCTTTCTTT	CASSKTPGDNTEAFF	-	TRBJ1-1	15	TRBV5-1	few
TGTGCCGGGGGGCGACACAGGGGACGGGGCGAGCAGTACTTC	CAGGRHRGRGEQYF	-	TRBJ2-7	14	TRBV6-2/TRBV6-3	-
TGTGCCAGCAGCACCGGGGGCCCCCTCACTGAAGCTTTCTTT	CASSTGGPLTEAFF	-	TRBJ1-1	14	TRBV7-9	many
TGCGCCAGCAGCTTGGTGGTCGCGGATAACACTGAAGCTTTCTTT	CASSLVVADNTEAFF	-	TRBJ1-1	15	TRBV5-1	many